The 20 T cell receptor beta chains given below trace back to one sample, sequenced in a study of shared clonotypes between healthy human individuals. Method: immunoSEQ multiplex PCR; TCRdb's copy keeps in-frame clones and lacks some. The sample lists millions of clones, approximately 95% seen once, with about 0.13% in the top ten. Sequencing was performed on naive CD4+ T cells sorted from blood. Subset noted: CD45RA+ positively selected. The receptors derive from a man younger than 35 in good health.

The chain couples TRBV9 to TRBJ2-3; the D gene could be TRBD1 or TRBD2 (6 bases each). From germline, CDR1 is SGDLS and CDR2 YYNGEE. With 4 bases removed from V and 11 bases from J, the gap between germline ends came to 23 bases. The CDR3 has 15 residues. For the CDR3, the DNA is TGTGCCAGCAGCCCGGCGGGACACCAACCAAACGTGCAGTATTTT. It is translated as CASSPAGHQPNVQYF.

The CDR3 nucleotides are TGTGCCAGCAGCCCCGGACTAGAGGCCGGGGAGCTGTTTTTT. This codes for CASSPGLEAGELFF. The chain carries TRBV9 and TRBJ2-2; 7 bases line up with TRBD2. The CDR3 is 14 amino acids. The germline CDR1 and CDR2 sequences are SGDLS and YYNGEE. Losses at the gene ends were 4 bases for V and 6 bases for J; bases not matched to a gene: 6.

V and J are TRBV29-1 and TRBJ2-1; 9 bases are shared with TRBD1. Per the germline V gene, CDR1 is SQVTM and CDR2 is ANQGSEA. This CDR3 comprises 12 residues. Trimming cost V 6 bases and J 3 bases; bases outside gene matches: 0. CDR3 region: CSVDRGYNEQFF. CDR3 coding DNA: TGCAGCGTGGACAGGGGCTACAATGAGCAGTTCTTC.

The V and J genes are TRBV28 and TRBJ1-2; D might be TRBD1 (5 bases). Trimming pared 8 bases from V and 8 bases from J, leaving 12 bases between. The CDR3 length is 11 residues. CDR1 is MDHEN and CDR2 is SYDVKM in the germline V gene. The CDR3 reads CASARRGGYTF. In DNA, the CDR3 is TGTGCCAGCGCCCGACGGGGGGGCTACACCTTC.

The chain is built from TRBV12-5 and TRBJ1-5; D unclear. The CDR3 length is 16 residues. The V end was cut by 0 bases, the J end by 5 bases, with 14 bases between. The germline gives CDR1 LGHNT, CDR2 FRNRAP. CDR3 region: CASGLVRSFMDQPQHF. The DNA for the CDR3 is TGTGCTAGTGGTTTGGTAAGAAGTTTCATGGATCAGCCCCAGCATTTT.

This sequence joins TRBV6-1 and TRBJ2-4; D is ambiguous. CDR3 length: 11 residues. Germline loops: CDR1 MNHNS, CDR2 SASEGT. V was cut by 6 bases and J by 5 bases, with 5 bases left in between. CDR3 protein: CASRHQNIQYF. Here the CDR3 DNA reads TGTGCCAGCAGGCATCAAAACATTCAGTACTTC.

This CDR3 is CASSQDSRLTGTGELFF. The CDR3 bases are TGCGCCAGCAGCCAAGACTCAAGGTTGACAGGGACCGGGGAGCTGTTTTTT. The genes are TRBV4-3 and TRBJ2-2; 7 bases are shared with TRBD1. CDR1 LGHNA and CDR2 YSLEER come from the germline V gene. The V gene end was trimmed by 0 bases and the J gene end by 5 bases; junction bases not matched to a gene: 9. The CDR3 contains 17 residues.

The rearrangement uses TRBV5-1 and TRBJ2-3, with 7 bases lining up with TRBD2. There are 13 residues in the CDR3. The V gene end was trimmed by 3 bases and the J gene end by 6 bases; junction bases not matched to a gene: 4. CDR1 is SGHRS and CDR2 is YFSETQ in the germline V gene. This CDR3 is CASSSQLADTQYF. CDR3 sequence (DNA): TGCGCCAGCAGCTCGCAACTAGCGGATACGCAGTATTTT.

The rearrangement uses TRBV5-4 and TRBJ2-5; maybe TRBD2 (5 bases). Germline V gene lookup returns CDR1 SGHNT and CDR2 YYREEE (reference sequence). The CDR3 length is 15 residues. Trimming removed 0 bases at V and 1 base at J, with 10 bases between. The CDR3 DNA reads as TGTGCCAGCAGCTTGGGGACTGCACTCCAAGAGACCCAGTACTTC. The encoded protein is CASSLGTALQETQYF.

This rearrangement joins TRBV18 to TRBJ1-6, with 8 bases fitting TRBD1. Germline V lookup: CDR1 KGHSH, CDR2 LQKENI. Unmatched junction bases numbered 8, after V lost 2 bases and J lost 5 bases. The CDR3 contains 17 residues. CDR3 DNA sequence: TGTGCCAGCTCACCATGGCAGGGGGCTATGGATAATTCACCCCTCCACTTT. Protein: CASSPWQGAMDNSPLHF. The full variable domain, completed using reference TRBV18 and TRBJ1-6, is NAGVMQNPRHLVRRRGQEARLRCSPMKGHSHVYWYRQLPEEGLKFMVYLQKENIIDESGMPKERFSAEFPKEGPSILRIQQVVRGDSAAYFCASSPWQGAMDNSPLHFGNGTRLTVT.

This clone was detected once. This chain joins TRBV30 and TRBJ2-7; TRBD2 agrees at 9 bases. The CDR3 is made up of 14 amino acids. CDR1 and CDR2 from the germline V gene are GTSNPN and SVGIG (reference sequence). V shed 3 bases and J 4 bases; nucleotides not matched to a gene: 7. The CDR3 sequence is CAWRTSGLYYEQYF. The CDR3 DNA sequence: TGTGCCTGGAGGACTAGCGGACTCTATTACGAGCAGTACTTC. Full variable domain (rest looked up from reference TRBV30 and TRBJ2-7): SQTIHQWPATLVQPVGSPLSLECTVEGTSNPNLYWYRQAAGRGLQLLFYSVGIGQISSEVPQNLSASRPQDRQFILSSKKLLLSDSGFYLCAWRTSGLYYEQYFGPGTRLTVT.

The genes are TRBV18 and TRBJ1-6, with D possibly matching TRBD1 (5 bases). This CDR3 is built from 15 residues. CDR1 is KGHSH and CDR2 is LQKENI in the germline V gene. Trimming stripped 5 bases from V and 7 bases from J, with 15 bases between. CDR3 amino acids: CASSRGDGANSPLHF. In DNA, the CDR3 is TGTGCCAGCTCAAGAGGGGACGGTGCCAATTCACCCCTCCACTTT.

Points on this clone: Compared with germline, one end of the junction differs, possibly owing to a read error. The chain joins TRBV2 to TRBJ2-2; D perhaps matches TRBD1 (6 bases). The CDR3 has 19 amino acids. CDR1 is SNHLY and CDR2 is FYNNEI in the germline V gene. CDR3: CASSELYPEGDKNTGELFF. For the CDR3, the DNA is TGTGCCAGCAGTGAACTATACCCCGAGGGGGACAAAAACACCGGGGAACTGTTTTTT.

The chain is built from TRBV6-5 and TRBJ2-1; 8 bases map to TRBD2. Germline CDR1 MNHEY, CDR2 SVGAGI. This CDR3 spans 15 amino acids. Trimming removed 5 bases from V and 8 bases from J; junction bases left unmatched: 11. The chain's CDR3 is CASSPLAGPRDEQFF. The CDR3 DNA is TGTGCCAGCAGTCCCTTAGCGGGACCGAGGGATGAGCAGTTCTTC.

The chain joins TRBV27 to TRBJ2-7; tentative D call: TRBD2 (6 bases). Trimming stripped 8 bases from V and 0 bases from J, with 11 bases between. This CDR3 contains 13 residues. The germline V gene has CDR1 MNHEY and CDR2 SMNVEV (reference sequence). The CDR3 DNA sequence: TGTGCCAGCGGTGAGCGGGCCTCCTACGAGCAGTACTTC. Translating it yields CASGERASYEQYF.

Points on this clone: Other DNA variants within this sample encode the same CDR3. The rearrangement joins TRBV7-2 to TRBJ2-7; D unclear. The CDR3 length is 14 residues. The germline V gene has CDR1 SGHTA and CDR2 FQGNSA. V was pared by 5 bases and J by 0 bases, with 11 bases between. The CDR3 protein is CASSPGRSSYEQYF. The CDR3 coding sequence is TGTGCCAGCAGCCCGGGTCGAAGCTCCTACGAGCAGTACTTC.

This chain uses TRBV5-1 with TRBJ2-5; D is ambiguous. With 1 base removed from V and 1 base from J, the gap between germline ends came to 8 bases. The germline gives CDR1 SGHRS, CDR2 YFSETQ. This CDR3 spans 14 amino acids. CDR3 nucleotides: TGCGCCAGCAGCTTGATAACCACCCAAGAGACCCAGTACTTC. Translation: CASSLITTQETQYF.

For this clone: Other DNA sequences in the sample encode the same CDR3. V gene TRBV7-2 combines with J gene TRBJ2-1; D unresolved. From germline, CDR1 is SGHTA and CDR2 FQGNSA. Trimming took 5 bases from V and 10 from J, leaving 9 bases between them. This CDR3 has 11 amino acids. CDR3 sequence reads: CASSPLSEQFF. CDR3 sequence (DNA): TGTGCCAGCAGCCCCCTAAGCGAGCAGTTCTTC.

V usage is TRBV7-3 and J usage is TRBJ1-6; D is unresolved. This CDR3 has 12 amino acids. Germline V gives CDR1 SGHTA, CDR2 FQGTGA. With 1 base removed from V and 9 bases from J, the gap between germline ends came to 4 bases. The CDR3, as DNA: TGTGCCAGCAGCTTAATCAGTTCACCCCTCCACTTT. Protein sequence: CASSLISSPLHF.

J is TRBJ2-5 and V is TRBV7-9; TRBD1 or TRBD2 may be the D gene (5 bases each). Per germline, CDR1 SEHNR and CDR2 FQNEAQ (reference sequence). The CDR3 spans 15 residues. The V end lost 5 bases, the J end lost 2 bases, and 15 bases lay between the germline ends. The CDR3 spells CASSVLGPQQETQYF. The CDR3 nucleotides are TGTGCCAGCAGCGTGTTGGGACCACAACAAGAGACCCAGTACTTC.